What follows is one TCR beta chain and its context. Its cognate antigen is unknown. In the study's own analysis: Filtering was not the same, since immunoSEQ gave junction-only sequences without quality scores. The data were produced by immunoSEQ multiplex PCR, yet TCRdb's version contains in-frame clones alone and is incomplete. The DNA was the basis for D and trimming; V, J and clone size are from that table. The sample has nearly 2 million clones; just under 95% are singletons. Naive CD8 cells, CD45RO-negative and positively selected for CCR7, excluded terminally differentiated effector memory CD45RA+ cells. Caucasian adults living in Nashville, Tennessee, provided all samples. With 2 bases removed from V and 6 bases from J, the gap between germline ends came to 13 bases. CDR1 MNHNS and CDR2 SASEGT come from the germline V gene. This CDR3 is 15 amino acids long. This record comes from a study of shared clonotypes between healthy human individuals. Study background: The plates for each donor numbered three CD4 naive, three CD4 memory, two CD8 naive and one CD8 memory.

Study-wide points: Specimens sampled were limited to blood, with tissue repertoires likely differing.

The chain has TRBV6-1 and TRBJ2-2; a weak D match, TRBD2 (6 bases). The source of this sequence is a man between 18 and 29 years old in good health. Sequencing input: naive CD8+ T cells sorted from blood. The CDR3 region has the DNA TGTGCCAGCAGTGAATGGATAGGGGAGGCCGGGGAGCTGTTTTTT. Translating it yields CASSEWIGEAGELFF.